This T cell receptor beta chain was identified during a study of blood T cells in healthy people across ages. Through a sample-barcoded 5' primer and a J-beta primer mix, a second PCR was run for about 7 to 12 cycles. Tags on each cDNA molecule came from a template-switch adaptor with 12 random nucleotides. TCRdb fed the 5' RACE reads into MiXCR, producing one record per CDR3 protein. The sample holds some 640,000 distinct CDR3 sequences, 45% to 50% seen once. Study observations and caveats: Per-million-T-cell TCR beta diversity fell roughly linearly with age. Leaving the PBMCs unsorted stopped any conclusive comparison of naive versus antigen-experienced cells.

Concerning this clonotype itself: Its specificity is unknown.

Trimming removed 5 bases from V and 1 base from J, with 18 bases in between. This CDR3 is 17 amino acids long. Germline assignment: CDR1 MDHEN and CDR2 SYDVKM. This chain uses TRBV28 with TRBJ2-1, with D uncertain. This clonotype was sampled from a woman aged 55-69 years in good health. Sequences were obtained from blood. In DNA, the CDR3 is TGTGCCAGCAGTACCCCCCAAGCTAGAAGGTCCTACAATGAGCAGTTCTTC. This encodes CASSTPQARRSYNEQFF.